This T cell receptor beta chain is from a study of T cells in Graves' hyperthyroidism and ophthalmopathy. This clonotype was seen more than once but under ten times. The germline V gene has CDR1 SGDLS and CDR2 YYNGEE. Trimming pared 4 bases from V and 6 bases from J, leaving 14 bases between. CDR3 length: 15 amino acids. Using RNA transcripts as the source, TCR beta CDR3 regions were amplified. HTBI primers were the set used in a first-round RT-PCR of the TCR CDR3. TCRdb itself ran the multiplex PCR reads through MiXCR, one entry per CDR3 protein. The repertoire holds around 600,000 distinct CDR3 sequences, 12% to 15% seen once, with roughly 7% in the top ten.

Sequenced input: blood. The chain joins TRBV9 to TRBJ1-6; TRBD1 might be the D (6 bases). This receptor was obtained from a woman under 30 with Graves' ophthalmopathy. The DNA of the CDR3 is TGTGCCAGCAGCCCACAACAGGGTCTTAATTCACCCCTCCACTTT. Translated: CASSPQQGLNSPLHF. The whole variable domain, remainder taken from reference TRBV9 and TRBJ1-6, is DSGVTQTPKHLITATGQRVTLRCSPRSGDLSVYWYQQSLDQGLQFLIQYYNGEERAKGNILERFSAQQFPDLHSELNLSSLELGDSALYFCASSPQQGLNSPLHFGNGTRLTVT.